These 14 T cell receptor beta chains came from one sample sequenced in a study of radiotherapy plus CTLA-4 blockade in lung cancer. Only in-frame clones appear in the TCRdb table, and some are missing; sequencing was by immunoSEQ multiplex PCR. The data show roughly 51,000 clones, 86% seen once. Source: peripheral blood, taken from a patient treated with radiotherapy plus ipilimumab. Receptor source: a human donor with non-small cell lung cancer that progressed on radiotherapy plus ipilimumab. Some clones in this sample may be carry-over from other donors' samples.

This clone has just one count. V usage is TRBV27 and J usage is TRBJ1-1; maybe TRBD1 (5 bases). Between the trimmed V and J ends, which lost 3 bases and 0 bases, there was a span of 5 bases. Germline V gene data show CDR1 as MNHEY and CDR2 as SMNVEV (reference sequence). There are 13 residues in the CDR3. CDR3 protein: CASSLTVNTEAFF. CDR3 nucleotide sequence: TGTGCCAGCAGTTTGACAGTGAACACTGAAGCTTTCTTT.

The J gene is TRBJ2-7, the V gene TRBV27; 7 bases agree with TRBD1. The CDR3 length is 14 residues. V shed 4 bases, J shed 3 bases, and the junction held 6 bases outside the gene matches. Germline lookup yields CDR1 MNHEY and CDR2 SMNVEV (reference sequence). DNA for the CDR3: TGTGCCAGCAGTTATTTGGACAGGCTCTACGAGCAGTACTTC. This gives the protein CASSYLDRLYEQYF.

This clone was seen once. This chain connects TRBV18 to TRBJ1-2, with 7 bases fitting TRBD1. There are 15 residues in the CDR3. CDR1 is KGHSH, CDR2 LQKENI, per germline. After removal of 6 bases from V and 0 bases from J, the junction contained 7 bases not matched to a gene. The CDR3 sequence: CASSQQGTANYGYTF. CDR3 coding DNA: TGTGCCAGCTCTCAACAGGGGACAGCTAACTATGGCTACACCTTC.

CDR3 coding DNA: TGTGCCAGCAGTCTTGACATTGGCAATCAGCCCCAGCATTTT. This codes for CASSLDIGNQPQHF. This chain uses TRBV28 with TRBJ1-5; D unclear. CDR3 size: 14 residues. The V end lost 5 bases, the J end lost 2 bases, and 10 bases lay between the germline ends. The V gene's germline CDR1 is MDHEN and CDR2 SYDVKM. The whole variable domain, filled in from reference TRBV28 and TRBJ1-5, reads DVKVTQSSRYLVKRTGEKVFLECVQDMDHENMFWYRQDPGLGLRLIYFSYDVKMKEKGDIPEGYSVSREKKERFSLILESASTNQTSMYLCASSLDIGNQPQHFGDGTRLSIL.

The sample holds one count of this clone. V gene TRBV27 combines with J gene TRBJ2-1, with TRBD2 matching 9 bases. CDR1 is MNHEY, CDR2 SMNVEV, per germline (reference sequence). The CDR3 length is 16 residues. V dropped 2 bases and J dropped 0; count of bases not matched to a gene: 2. The CDR3 here is CASSLAGGNSYNEQFF. The CDR3 DNA reads TGTGCCAGCAGTTTAGCGGGGGGGAACTCCTACAATGAGCAGTTCTTC.

The CDR3 DNA reads as TGTGCCAGCAGGGTGGGGAGGACGAACTCCTACGAGCAGTACTTC. Translation gives CASRVGRTNSYEQYF. The genes are TRBV5-5 and TRBJ2-7; perhaps TRBD2 as D (6 bases). The V end lost 5 bases, the J end lost 0 bases, and 15 bases lay between the germline ends. The CDR3 spans 15 residues. Germline V gene data show CDR1 as SGHKS and CDR2 as YYEKEE (reference sequence). Combining the CDR3 with reference TRBV5-5 and TRBJ2-7 gives the whole variable domain DAGVTQSPTHLIKTRGQQVTLRCSPISGHKSVSWYQQVLGQGPQFIFQYYEKEERGRGNFPDRFSARQFPNYSSELNVNALLLGDSALYLCASRVGRTNSYEQYFGPGTRLTVT.

The chain carries TRBV28 and TRBJ2-1; possible D gene TRBD1, 5 bases. The germline CDR1 and CDR2 sequences are MDHEN and SYDVKM. Trimming pared 4 bases from V and 6 bases from J, leaving 7 bases between. The CDR3 has 12 amino acids. CDR3 bases: TGTGCCAGCAGTTGGGGCAGCAATGAGCAGTTCTTC. Translating it yields CASSWGSNEQFF.

This chain joins TRBV11-2 and TRBJ1-2, with TRBD1 matching 9 bases. Germline trimming cut 5 bases from V and 5 bases from J; bases unmatched to any gene: 9. CDR1 is SGHAT and CDR2 is FQNNGV in the germline V gene. The CDR3 contains 15 residues. The CDR3 DNA reads TGTGCCAGCAGCCCCCCGACAGGGGGAAGGTATGGCTACACCTTC. This sequence encodes CASSPPTGGRYGYTF.

The chain uses TRBV19 and TRBJ1-2; TRBD1 matches at 11 bases. The trim removed 5 bases at V and 4 bases at J, leaving 3 bases unmatched. Looked up from germline, CDR1 is LNHDA and CDR2 is SQIVND (reference sequence). This CDR3 spans 14 amino acids. As DNA, the CDR3 is TGTGCCAGTAGTCAGGGACAGGGGGGCTATGGCTACACCTTC. Its translation is CASSQGQGGYGYTF.

The chain has TRBV4-3 and TRBJ1-2; D is unclear. The CDR3 runs to 14 residues. Trimming left V 1 base short and J 4 bases short, with 10 bases between. The V gene's germline CDR1 is LGHNA and CDR2 YSLEER. CDR3 in amino acids: CASSQGGTFYGYTF. The CDR3 bases are TGCGCCAGCAGCCAAGGTGGCACCTTCTATGGCTACACCTTC.

The DNA of the CDR3 is TGCAGCGTTGAAGATAACGGGCAGGGTGGCGGCTACACCTTC. Translated: CSVEDNGQGGGYTF. The rearrangement joins TRBV29-1 to TRBJ1-2; perhaps TRBD1 as D (5 bases). Per germline, CDR1 SQVTM and CDR2 ANQGSEA. CDR3 size: 14 residues. V lost 0 bases to trimming and J lost 8 bases, with 16 bases between them.

This clone has more than one count but fewer than ten. The chain uses TRBV2 and TRBJ2-1, with TRBD2 matching 9 bases. The V segment lost 7 bases and the J segment 5 bases; nucleotides outside the gene matches: 6. CDR1 and CDR2 (germline): SNHLY, FYNNEI. The CDR3 has 14 residues. CDR3 DNA sequence: TGTGCCAGCACACGGATAGCGGGGGACAATGAGCAGTTCTTC. It translates to CASTRIAGDNEQFF. Drawing the rest from reference TRBV2 and TRBJ2-1, the complete variable domain is EPEVTQTPSHQVTQMGQEVILRCVPISNHLYFYWYRQILGQKVEFLVSFYNNEISEKSEIFDDQFSVERPDGSNFTLKIRSTKLEDSAMYFCASTRIAGDNEQFFGPGTRLTVL.

Only a few counts were recorded for this clone. This sequence joins TRBV9 and TRBJ2-4, with 8 positions matching TRBD2. Trimming cost V 4 bases and J 1 base; bases outside gene matches: 13. Per the germline V gene, CDR1 is SGDLS and CDR2 is YYNGEE. This CDR3 is 18 amino acids long. The CDR3 DNA sequence: TGTGCCAGCAGCCACCCCTCTAGCGGGTCGGATGCCAAAAACATTCAGTACTTC. It is translated as CASSHPSSGSDAKNIQYF. Using reference TRBV9 and TRBJ2-4 for the parts outside the CDR3, the full variable domain is DSGVTQTPKHLITATGQRVTLRCSPRSGDLSVYWYQQSLDQGLQFLIQYYNGEERAKGNILERFSAQQFPDLHSELNLSSLELGDSALYFCASSHPSSGSDAKNIQYFGAGTRLSVL.

This clone was recorded once. V is TRBV2 and J is TRBJ2-5, with a possible D match to TRBD1 (5 bases). This CDR3 comprises 13 residues. Looked up from germline, CDR1 is SNHLY and CDR2 is FYNNEI. Trimming removed 4 bases from V and 1 base from J, with 7 bases in between. The CDR3 sequence: CASSGQSQETQYF. CDR3 in DNA: TGTGCCAGCAGTGGACAGTCCCAAGAGACCCAGTACTTC.